Listed below are T cell receptor beta chains from one sample, sequenced in a study of blood T cell repertoires in COVID-19. The method was immunoSEQ multiplex PCR; TCRdb's version includes in-frame clones alone and lacks a portion of them. The data show roughly 41,000 clones, approximately 69% seen once. Input material: peripheral blood. The receptors shown here come from a man in his 70s with COVID-19, enrolled during active disease. Both conserved end residues are part of each CDR3. D genes are given only for firm matches. Some rows mark clone size as missing; the rest say once, few, many or name a class of expanded clone.

TGTGCCAGCTCACGTTACTCTGGAAACACCATATATTTT	CASSRYSGNTIYF	TRBV18	TRBJ1-3	-	-
TGTGCCAGCAGCCCAGGGGGGCGTACTGAAGCTTTCTTT	CASSPGGRTEAFF	TRBV9	TRBJ1-1	-	TRBD1
TGTGCCAGCTCACCGCCGAGGGGGAGCAACACTGAAGCTTTCTTT	CASSPPRGSNTEAFF	TRBV18	TRBJ1-1	-	-
TGTGCCAGCAGCCATCTTGACAGGAAGGATGAGCAGTTCTTC	CASSHLDRKDEQFF	TRBV7-3	TRBJ2-1	once	-
TGTGCCAGTAGTATAGCTTCGGGGACAGGGGTAGCTTTCTTT	CASSIASGTGVAFF	TRBV19	TRBJ1-1	-	TRBD1
TGCGCCAGCAGGGTTACTAGCGGGAGGCAAGATACGCAGTATTTT	CASRVTSGRQDTQYF	TRBV5-1	TRBJ2-3	-	TRBD2
TGTGCCAGCAGCCCCCGGGCCGGGGGGCCGAACACCGGGGAGCTGTTTTTT	CASSPRAGGPNTGELFF	TRBV5-4	TRBJ2-2	-	-
TGTGCCAGCTACTTCCCGGGACAGGGGGCGAACACTGAAGCTTTCTTT	CASYFPGQGANTEAFF	TRBV19	TRBJ1-1	-	TRBD1
TGCAGCGTAACCAGACAGGGTCCAGATACGCAGTATTTT	CSVTRQGPDTQYF	TRBV29-1	TRBJ2-3	-	TRBD1
TGTGCCAGTAGTAAGGGACAGACCGTCTACGAGCAGTACTTC	CASSKGQTVYEQYF	TRBV19	TRBJ2-7	-	TRBD1
TGTGCCAGCAGCCCTACCACAACTAATGAAAAACTGTTTTTT	CASSPTTTNEKLFF	TRBV11-2	TRBJ1-4	-	-
TGTGCCATCAGCTGGGACAGTTTAAACTCTGGGGCCAACGTCCTGACTTTC	CAISWDSLNSGANVLTF	TRBV10-3	TRBJ2-6	few	TRBD1
TGTGCCAGCAGCGTAGATCAGGGTTTTAATGAGCAGTTCTTC	CASSVDQGFNEQFF	TRBV9	TRBJ2-1	once	-
TGCGCCAGCAGCTTATTGATCACGCGGGACGGGACCTACGAGCAGTACTTC	CASSLLITRDGTYEQYF	TRBV5-1	TRBJ2-7	-	-
TGTGCCTGGAGTAGGGGGGGGAACACTGAAGCTTTCTTT	CAWSRGGNTEAFF	TRBV30	TRBJ1-1	-	-
TGTGCCAGCAGCCTTGGACTAGCGGGGGCCTTCGGGGATACGCAGTATTTT	CASSLGLAGAFGDTQYF	TRBV7-2	TRBJ2-3	once	TRBD2
TGTGCCACCAGCAGCAGACAGGGAAACACCGGGGAGCTGTTTTTT	CATSSRQGNTGELFF	TRBV15	TRBJ2-2	few	TRBD1
TGTGCCAGCAGAGCGGCGGGAGCGGTCACCGGGGAGCTGTTTTTT	CASRAAGAVTGELFF	TRBV7-8	TRBJ2-2	-	TRBD2
TGTGCCAGTAGTGACAGGGGATCTGGGGCCAACGTCCTGACTTTC	CASSDRGSGANVLTF	TRBV19	TRBJ2-6	-	TRBD1
TGTGCCAGCAGCTTGCCGGGACAGGGGAACACCGGGGAGCTGTTTTTT	CASSLPGQGNTGELFF	TRBV5-8	TRBJ2-2	once	TRBD1
TGTGCCAGCAGCGACGGGACAGGGTATGGCTACACCTTC	CASSDGTGYGYTF	TRBV7-6	TRBJ1-2	-	TRBD1
TGTGCCAGCAGCCTACAAGGGGGTAGTGGTCAAGAGACCCAGTACTTC	CASSLQGGSGQETQYF	TRBV11-3	TRBJ2-5	-	-
TGCAGCGTTGAAGATGGGAGATACACTGAAGCTTTCTTT	CSVEDGRYTEAFF	TRBV29-1	TRBJ1-1	-	-
TGTGCCAGCAGCCCAACTAACTCTGGAAACACCATATATTTT	CASSPTNSGNTIYF	TRBV7-9	TRBJ1-3	-	-
TGTGCCAGCAGCTTGGGGAGAACGGATTCACCCCTCCACTTT	CASSLGRTDSPLHF	TRBV11-3	TRBJ1-6	-	-
TGTGCCAGCAGTTACTTCGAGGGGGCAACTGAAGCTTTCTTT	CASSYFEGATEAFF	TRBV6-5	TRBJ1-1	-	TRBD1
TGTGCCAGCAGCCGTACCGGACAATCGAGCGGGGCTTTCTTT	CASSRTGQSSGAFF	TRBV6-5	TRBJ1-1	-	-
TGTGCCAGCAGTTTTTTAATGAACACTGAAGCTTTCTTT	CASSFLMNTEAFF	TRBV12-3/TRBV12-4	TRBJ1-1	-	-
TGCGCCAGCAGCTTGAGGGGTCCGGCGTCTAATGGCGGGGAGCTGTTTTTT	CASSLRGPASNGGELFF	TRBV5-1	TRBJ2-2	-	-
TGTGCCAGCAGCTTAATACAGAACACTGAAGCTTTCTTT	CASSLIQNTEAFF	TRBV11-3	TRBJ1-1	few	-
TGTGCCAGCAGTGAAGAGGGGAGGGGTGGCTACACCTTC	CASSEEGRGGYTF	TRBV2	TRBJ1-2	-	-
TGCGCCAGCAGCCATCCAATGATACAGACCGGAATGAACACTGAAGCTTTCTTT	CASSHPMIQTGMNTEAFF	TRBV4-1	TRBJ1-1	-	-
TGTGCCAGCTCCACAGGGACAGGGGGCCACGAGCAGTACTTC	CASSTGTGGHEQYF	TRBV18	TRBJ2-7	-	TRBD1
TGTGCCAGCAGCTTGGTTAACCGCCCGGGACAGTCTAATTCACCCCTCCACTTT	CASSLVNRPGQSNSPLHF	TRBV5-6	TRBJ1-6	-	TRBD1
TGTGCCAGTAGTACTCAGTGGACAGGGGGAGGCTCTGGCTACACCTTC	CASSTQWTGGGSGYTF	TRBV19	TRBJ1-2	-	TRBD1
TGTGCCAGCAGCGTAGGAGGGGGACAGGGAAAGCAGTACTTC	CASSVGGGQGKQYF	TRBV9	TRBJ2-7	-	TRBD1
TGTGCCATCACCGGGGGTTGCAATCAGCCCCAGCATTTT	CAITGGCNQPQHF	TRBV11-3	TRBJ1-5	-	-
TGTGCCAGCAGCTGGGGAGGGTTCGATACGCAGTATTTT	CASSWGGFDTQYF	TRBV7-9	TRBJ2-3	few	TRBD2